In its sample, the clone carrying this T cell receptor (beta chain) was seen once. The antigen remains undetermined. These data come from a study of cytomegalovirus exposure and HLA in healthy donors. Looking at the study overall: The approximately 110 validation repertoires, a later analysis reported, used the same platform as the roughly 730 repertoires from the first cohort. The study's findings and limits: Among the CMV-associated chains, a few were confirmed in vitro as specific for CMV antigens. Cytomegalovirus status was reportedly diagnosed by the classifier with high sensitivity and specificity.

The assay was immunoSEQ multiplex PCR, and TCRdb's table has in-frame clones only and misses some. The table lists 250,000 to 350,000 clones, just over 85% of them singletons. CDR1 and CDR2 from the germline V gene are SGHTS and YDEGEE. Deletions cut 1 base from V and 2 bases from J, with 9 bases between. This CDR3 is built from 14 residues. This receptor was identified in a woman aged 18-29 years in good health and CMV-seronegative. The source material was PBMCs. The chain couples TRBV5-8 to TRBJ1-2; D unresolved. For the CDR3, the DNA is TGTGCCAGCAGCTTGTATTTCGAGAACTATGGCTACACCTTC. This sequence encodes CASSLYFENYGYTF.